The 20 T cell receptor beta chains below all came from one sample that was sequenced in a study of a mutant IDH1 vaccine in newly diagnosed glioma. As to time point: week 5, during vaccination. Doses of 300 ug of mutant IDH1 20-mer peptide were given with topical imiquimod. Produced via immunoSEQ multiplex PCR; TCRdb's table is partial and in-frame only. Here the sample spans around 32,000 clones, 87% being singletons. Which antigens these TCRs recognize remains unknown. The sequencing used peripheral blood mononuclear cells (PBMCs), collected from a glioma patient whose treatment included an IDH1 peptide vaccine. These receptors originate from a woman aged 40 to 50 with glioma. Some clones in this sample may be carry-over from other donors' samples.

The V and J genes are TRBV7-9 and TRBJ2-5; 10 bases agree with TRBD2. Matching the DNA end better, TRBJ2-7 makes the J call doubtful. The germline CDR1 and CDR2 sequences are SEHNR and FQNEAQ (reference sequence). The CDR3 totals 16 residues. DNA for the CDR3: TGTGCCAGCAGCTTAATTCTAGGACTAGCGGACTACGAGCAGTACTTC. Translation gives CASSLILGLADYEQYF.

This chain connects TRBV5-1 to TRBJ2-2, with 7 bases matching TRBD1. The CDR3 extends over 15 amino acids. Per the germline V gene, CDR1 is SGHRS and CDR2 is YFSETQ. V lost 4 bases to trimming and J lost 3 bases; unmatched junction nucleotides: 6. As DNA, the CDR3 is TGCGCCAGCAGCCTAGGGGGCCGGTACACCGGGGAGCTGTTTTTT. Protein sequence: CASSLGGRYTGELFF.

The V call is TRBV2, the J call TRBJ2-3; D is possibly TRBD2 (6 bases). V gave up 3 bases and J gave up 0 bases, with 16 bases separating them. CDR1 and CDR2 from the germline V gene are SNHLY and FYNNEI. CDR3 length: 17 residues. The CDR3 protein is CASSEGLRGLSTDTQYF. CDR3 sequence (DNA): TGTGCCAGCAGTGAGGGCCTCCGGGGACTTAGCACAGATACGCAGTATTTT.

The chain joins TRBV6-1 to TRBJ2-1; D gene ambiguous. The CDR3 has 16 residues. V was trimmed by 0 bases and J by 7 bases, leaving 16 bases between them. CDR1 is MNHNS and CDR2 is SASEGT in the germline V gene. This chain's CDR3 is CASSEAHLGMWNEQFF. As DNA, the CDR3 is TGTGCCAGCAGTGAAGCGCATCTGGGGATGTGGAATGAGCAGTTCTTC.

CDR3 sequence: CASGVAGVQETQYF. As DNA, the CDR3 is TGTGCCAGCGGGGTAGCGGGGGTCCAAGAGACCCAGTACTTC. The chain combines TRBV11-1 with TRBJ2-5; 9 positions match TRBD2. The junction had 5 bases not matched to a gene; V was cut back by 8 bases and J by 1 base. CDR3 length equals 14 residues. Per germline, CDR1 SGHAT and CDR2 FQDESV (reference sequence).

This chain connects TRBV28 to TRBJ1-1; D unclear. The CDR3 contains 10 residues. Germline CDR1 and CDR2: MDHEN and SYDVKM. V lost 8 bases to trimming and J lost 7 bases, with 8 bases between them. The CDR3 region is CASGGREAFF. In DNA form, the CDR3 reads TGTGCCAGCGGAGGGCGTGAAGCTTTCTTT.

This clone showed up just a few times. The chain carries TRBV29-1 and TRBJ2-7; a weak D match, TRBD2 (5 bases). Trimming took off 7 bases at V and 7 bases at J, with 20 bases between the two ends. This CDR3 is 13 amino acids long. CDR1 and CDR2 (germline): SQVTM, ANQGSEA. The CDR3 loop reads CSAQAAAPGEQYF. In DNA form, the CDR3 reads TGCAGCGCCCAGGCGGCGGCGCCGGGGGAGCAGTACTTC.

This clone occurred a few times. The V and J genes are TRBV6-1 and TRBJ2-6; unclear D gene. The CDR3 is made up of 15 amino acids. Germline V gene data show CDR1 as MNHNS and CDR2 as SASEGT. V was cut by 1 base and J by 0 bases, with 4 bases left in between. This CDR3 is CASSEGGSGANVLTF. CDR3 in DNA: TGTGCCAGCAGTGAAGGGGGCTCTGGGGCCAACGTCCTGACTTTC.

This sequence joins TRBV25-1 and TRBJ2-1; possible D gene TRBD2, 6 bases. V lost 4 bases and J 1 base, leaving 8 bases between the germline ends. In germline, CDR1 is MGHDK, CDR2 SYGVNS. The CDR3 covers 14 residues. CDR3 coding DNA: TGTGCCAGCAGTGCGGAGGGGTCCTACAATGAGCAGTTCTTC. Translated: CASSAEGSYNEQFF.

The CDR3 loop is CASSLGQGEGHGYTF. CDR3 nucleotide sequence: TGTGCCAGCAGCTTGGGACAGGGAGAGGGGCACGGCTACACCTTC. The chain employs TRBV7-9 and TRBJ1-2; TRBD1 matches 9 bases. CDR1 is SEHNR, CDR2 FQNEAQ, per germline (reference sequence). CDR3 length equals 15 residues. J gave up 8 bases and V 3 bases, and 10 bases lay outside the gene matches. The full variable domain, with the rest looked up from reference TRBV7-9 and TRBJ1-2, is DTGVSQNPRHKITKRGQNVTFRCDPISEHNRLYWYRQTLGQGPEFLTYFQNEAQLEKSRLLSDRFSAERPKGSFSTLEIQRTEQGDSAMYLCASSLGQGEGHGYTFGSGTRLTVV.

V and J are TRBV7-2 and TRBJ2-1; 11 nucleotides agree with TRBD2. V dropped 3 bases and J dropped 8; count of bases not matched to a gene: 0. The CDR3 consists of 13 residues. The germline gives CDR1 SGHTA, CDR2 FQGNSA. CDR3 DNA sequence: TGTGCCAGCAGCTTGGGACTAGCGGATGAGCAGTTCTTC. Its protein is CASSLGLADEQFF.

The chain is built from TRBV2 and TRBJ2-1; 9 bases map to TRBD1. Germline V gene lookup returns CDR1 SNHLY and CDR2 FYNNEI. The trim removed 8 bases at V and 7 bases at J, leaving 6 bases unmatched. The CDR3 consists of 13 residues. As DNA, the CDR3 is TGTGCCAGCGGGACAGGGAGTCGGAATGAGCAGTTCTTC. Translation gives CASGTGSRNEQFF.

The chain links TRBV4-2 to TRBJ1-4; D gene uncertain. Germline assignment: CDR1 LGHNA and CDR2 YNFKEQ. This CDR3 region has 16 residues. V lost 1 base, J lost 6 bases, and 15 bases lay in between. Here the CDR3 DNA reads TGTGCCAGCAGCCAAGGACTAGGGCCTTCGGATGAAAAACTGTTTTTT. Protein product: CASSQGLGPSDEKLFF.

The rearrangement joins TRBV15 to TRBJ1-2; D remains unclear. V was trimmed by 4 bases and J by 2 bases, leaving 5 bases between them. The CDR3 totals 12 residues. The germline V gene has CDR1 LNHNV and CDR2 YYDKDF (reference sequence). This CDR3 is CATSTSNYGYTF. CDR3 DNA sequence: TGTGCCACCAGCACCTCCAACTATGGCTACACCTTC.

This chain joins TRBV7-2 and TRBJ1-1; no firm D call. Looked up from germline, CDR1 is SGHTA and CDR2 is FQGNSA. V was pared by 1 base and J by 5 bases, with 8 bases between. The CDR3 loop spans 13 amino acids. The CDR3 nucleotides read TGTGCCAGCAGCTTAGATCACTTAACTGAAGCTTTCTTT. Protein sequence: CASSLDHLTEAFF.

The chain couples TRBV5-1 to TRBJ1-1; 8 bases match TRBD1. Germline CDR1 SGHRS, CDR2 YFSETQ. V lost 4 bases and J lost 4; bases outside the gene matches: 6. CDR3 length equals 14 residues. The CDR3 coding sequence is TGCGCCAGCAGCCGACTAGACAGGGGCACTGAAGCTTTCTTT. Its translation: CASSRLDRGTEAFF.

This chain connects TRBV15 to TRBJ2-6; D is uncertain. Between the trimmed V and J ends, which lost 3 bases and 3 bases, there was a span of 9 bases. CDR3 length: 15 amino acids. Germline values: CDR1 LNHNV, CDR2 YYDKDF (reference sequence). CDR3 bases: TGTGCCACCAGCAGTGACCCCAGTGGGGCCAACGTCCTGACTTTC. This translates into CATSSDPSGANVLTF. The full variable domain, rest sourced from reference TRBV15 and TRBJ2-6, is DAMVIQNPRYQVTQFGKPVTLSCSQTLNHNVMYWYQQKSSQAPKLLFHYYDKDFNNEADTPDNFQSRRPNTSFCFLDIRSPGLGDTAMYLCATSSDPSGANVLTFGAGSRLTVL.

CDR3: CASCDRDNSPLHF. The DNA for the CDR3 is TGTGCCAGCTGTGACAGGGACAATTCACCCCTCCACTTT. The chain combines TRBV28 with TRBJ1-6; TRBD1 agrees at 7 bases. Germline V CDR1 and CDR2: MDHEN, SYDVKM. The CDR3 consists of 13 residues. Losses at the gene ends were 8 bases for V and 7 bases for J; bases not matched to a gene: 5.

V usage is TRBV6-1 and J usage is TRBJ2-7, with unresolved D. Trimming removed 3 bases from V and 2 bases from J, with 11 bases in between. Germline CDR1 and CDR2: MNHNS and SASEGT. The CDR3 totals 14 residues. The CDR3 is CASSDKDGPYEQYF. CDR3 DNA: TGTGCCAGCAGTGATAAGGACGGACCCTACGAGCAGTACTTC.

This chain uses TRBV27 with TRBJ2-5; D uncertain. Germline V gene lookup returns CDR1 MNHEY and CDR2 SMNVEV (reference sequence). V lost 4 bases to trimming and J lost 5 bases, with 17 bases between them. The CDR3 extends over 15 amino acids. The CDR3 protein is CASSSTPGLGETQYF. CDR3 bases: TGTGCCAGCAGTTCAACCCCGGGTTTGGGGGAGACCCAGTACTTC.